This T cell receptor beta chain came from a study of blood T cell repertoires in COVID-19. Study as a whole: PBMCs, B-cell-depleted T cells, or T cells provided the cDNA or gDNA that made up the material.

Data came from immunoSEQ multiplex PCR; TCRdb stores just in-frame clones and leaves some out. This sample has 350,000 to 400,000 clones; about 90% occur once, and the top ten carry around 1.7%. This CDR3 has 14 amino acids. Germline V lookup: CDR1 LNHDA, CDR2 SQIVND (reference sequence). Trimming cost V 5 bases and J 2 bases, with 13 bases left between them. The source material was PBMCs or T cells enriched from blood (not recorded which). This receptor was obtained from a woman aged 30 to 39 who had recovered from COVID-19. The chain employs TRBV19 and TRBJ2-7; D is undetermined. In nucleotides, the CDR3 is TGTGCCAGTAGTTCCAACGGGTCACCCTACGAGCAGTACTTC. It specifies CASSSNGSPYEQYF.